One sample yielded the 25 T cell receptor beta chains listed below, sequenced in a study of cytomegalovirus exposure and HLA in healthy donors. The assay was immunoSEQ multiplex PCR, and TCRdb's table has in-frame clones only and misses some. The sample includes 150,000 to 180,000 clones, about 88% of them seen just once. Specimen: PBMCs. The receptor set was obtained from a man younger than 35 in good health and CMV-seropositive.

The chain uses TRBV5-1 and TRBJ1-3, with a weak D call TRBD1 (6 bases). With 4 bases removed from V and 4 bases from J, the gap between germline ends came to 18 bases. Germline-derived CDR1 and CDR2 are SGHRS and YFSETQ. There are 16 residues in the CDR3. The CDR3 DNA follows: TGCGCCAGCAGCCTAGGACAGTCACTGGGAGGAAACACCATATATTTT. Translating it yields CASSLGQSLGGNTIYF.

This chain uses TRBV5-8 with TRBJ1-5; D gene uncertain. The CDR3 spans 17 residues. The V end lost 4 bases, the J end lost 3 bases, and 20 bases lay between the germline ends. The germline V gene encodes CDR1 SGHTS and CDR2 YDEGEE. CDR3 sequence reads: CASSQEVLSGSNQPQHF. The CDR3 DNA is TGTGCCAGCAGCCAGGAAGTATTGTCTGGGTCCAATCAGCCCCAGCATTTT.

This chain uses TRBV4-1 with TRBJ2-1; 10 positions agree with TRBD1. Germline CDR1 MGHRA, CDR2 YSYEKL. V was pared by 2 bases and J by 4 bases, with 5 bases of the junction left unmatched. The CDR3 contains 16 residues. CDR3 sequence: CASSQIGTGDYNEQFF. The CDR3 nucleotides read TGCGCCAGCAGCCAAATAGGGACAGGGGATTACAATGAGCAGTTCTTC.

The chain combines TRBV27 with TRBJ1-2; 11 positions agree with TRBD1. With V trimmed by 6 bases and J by 8 bases, 5 bases remained unmatched. Per germline, CDR1 MNHEY and CDR2 SMNVEV (reference sequence). This CDR3 contains 13 residues. The CDR3 loop is CASREGQGGGYTF. The CDR3 DNA sequence: TGTGCCAGCAGGGAGGGACAGGGGGGGGGCTACACCTTC.

The chain recombines TRBV19 with TRBJ1-2; D ambiguous. The germline V gene encodes CDR1 LNHDA and CDR2 SQIVND (reference sequence). V lost 7 bases and J lost 0, with 6 bases in between. The CDR3 runs 12 residues. The CDR3 DNA reads TGTGCCAGTATGCGAGCTAACTATGGCTACACCTTC. It translates to CASMRANYGYTF.

The genes are TRBV4-3 and TRBJ2-1, with TRBD2 identical over 10 bases. Trimming at V came to 0 bases and at J to 2 bases, leaving 7 bases not matched to a gene. The CDR3 loop spans 18 amino acids. Per the germline V gene, CDR1 is LGHNA and CDR2 is YSLEER. CDR3 loop: CASSQDPNSGRTYNEQFF. CDR3 DNA: TGCGCCAGCAGCCAAGACCCAAATAGCGGGAGGACCTACAATGAGCAGTTCTTC.

The V gene is TRBV19, the J gene TRBJ1-1, with 8 bases aligning to TRBD1. The CDR3 length is 15 residues. Germline trimming cut 5 bases from V and 0 bases from J; bases unmatched to any gene: 5. The germline V gene has CDR1 LNHDA and CDR2 SQIVND (reference sequence). The CDR3 DNA reads TGTGCCAGTAGTCGGCCAGGGGGCTTGAACACTGAAGCTTTCTTT. This sequence encodes CASSRPGGLNTEAFF.

The CDR3, as DNA: TGTGTCAGAAGCCTCCGGGACAGGGGACAGCCCCAGCATTTT. This codes for CVRSLRDRGQPQHF. This chain connects TRBV7-5 to TRBJ1-5; no DNA check was done on the table's D call, TRBD1. TRBV7-5 is classified as a pseudogene. The CDR3 totals 14 residues.

To note about this clone: The sample contains more than one DNA sequence encoding this CDR3. The chain recombines TRBV6-5 with TRBJ1-6, with 12 bases matching TRBD1. Germline CDR1 MNHEY, CDR2 SVGAGI. The CDR3 runs 15 residues. The V segment lost 6 bases and the J segment 7 bases; nucleotides outside the gene matches: 4. CDR3 bases: TGTGCCAGCAGCGGGACAGGGGGCAAGAATTCACCCCTCCACTTT. It translates to CASSGTGGKNSPLHF.

The rearrangement joins TRBV7-9 to TRBJ1-1, with 7 bases matching TRBD1. The trim removed 3 bases at V and 2 bases at J, leaving 6 bases unmatched. The CDR3 spans 15 residues. Germline V gives CDR1 SEHNR, CDR2 FQNEAQ (reference sequence). CDR3 bases: TGTGCCAGCAGCTTGGGCGACAGGGTTAACACTGAAGCTTTCTTT. It is translated as CASSLGDRVNTEAFF.

V gene TRBV7-2 combines with J gene TRBJ2-1; 7 nucleotides match TRBD2. The CDR3 extends over 14 amino acids. V trimming: 2 bases; J trimming: 8 bases; junction bases outside the gene matches: 6. Germline CDR1 is SGHTA and CDR2 is FQGNSA. In DNA, the CDR3 is TGTGCCAGCAGCTTATTGCGGACTAGAGATGAGCAGTTCTTC. Its translation is CASSLLRTRDEQFF.

V and J are TRBV7-2 and TRBJ2-2; D might be TRBD2 (6 bases). Between the trimmed V and J ends, which lost 1 base and 6 bases, there was a span of 12 bases. The CDR3 has 15 amino acids. Germline assignment: CDR1 SGHTA and CDR2 FQGNSA. The CDR3 region is CASSLVAGRPGELFF. The CDR3 DNA reads as TGTGCCAGCAGCTTAGTCGCGGGGCGACCCGGGGAGCTGTTTTTT.

The rearrangement links TRBV30 to TRBJ1-3; 7 bases align to TRBD1. CDR1 and CDR2 from the germline V gene are GTSNPN and SVGIG (reference sequence). The CDR3 runs to 15 residues. Here the CDR3 DNA reads TGTGCTCACCAGGGGGGAGAGGGGACTGGAAACACCATATATTTT. It is translated as CAHQGGEGTGNTIYF.

This clone showed up just once. Here the CDR3 DNA reads TGTGCCAGCAGTTCGGGCAGCGGGAGGCCCGGGGAGCTGTTTTTT. Translating it yields CASSSGSGRPGELFF. This rearrangement joins TRBV27 to TRBJ2-2, with 9 nucleotides matching TRBD2. V gave up 4 bases and J gave up 6 bases; unmatched junction bases: 6. The CDR3 is made up of 15 amino acids. The germline gives CDR1 MNHEY, CDR2 SMNVEV (reference sequence).

This rearrangement joins TRBV5-4 to TRBJ2-1, with D possibly TRBD2 on 5 matching bases. From germline, CDR1 is SGHNT and CDR2 YYREEE (reference sequence). Trimming pared 0 bases from V and 3 bases from J, leaving 16 bases between. The CDR3 spans 17 residues. The CDR3 nucleotides read TGTGCCAGCAGCTTGGTTGTGGCAGCGGTCCACTACAATGAGCAGTTCTTC. Protein: CASSLVVAAVHYNEQFF.

The rearrangement uses TRBV2 and TRBJ1-2, with D uncertain. CDR1 and CDR2 (germline): SNHLY, FYNNEI. The V end was cut by 7 bases, the J end by 11 bases, with 23 bases between. The CDR3 sequence is 14 residues long. This chain's CDR3 is CASIHPAGDLIYTF. The DNA of the CDR3 is TGTGCCAGCATACACCCGGCAGGTGACCTGATATACACCTTC.

The chain links TRBV9 to TRBJ1-3; D not certain. In germline, CDR1 is SGDLS, CDR2 YYNGEE. V lost 3 bases to trimming and J lost 0 bases, with 13 bases between them. This CDR3 region has 16 residues. The CDR3 DNA follows: TGTGCCAGCAGCGAGAGAAACCGACACTCTGGAAACACCATATATTTT. Its protein is CASSERNRHSGNTIYF.

This chain uses TRBV7-2 with TRBJ2-1; TRBD2 matches at 9 bases. The CDR3 runs 17 residues. The germline CDR1 and CDR2 sequences are SGHTA and FQGNSA. V shed 2 bases, J shed 9 bases, and the junction held 14 bases outside the gene matches. For the CDR3, the DNA is TGTGCCAGCAGCTTACCTGCGTTTGATAGCGGGAGTCCTGAGCAGTTCTTC. Protein: CASSLPAFDSGSPEQFF.

The chain links TRBV4-3 to TRBJ1-3; D unclear. Looked up from germline, CDR1 is LGHNA and CDR2 is YSLEER. Trimming stripped 0 bases from V and 0 bases from J, with 3 bases between. The CDR3 runs to 14 residues. CDR3 sequence reads: CASSQDHSGNTIYF. CDR3 DNA: TGCGCCAGCAGCCAAGACCACTCTGGAAACACCATATATTTT.

V gene TRBV4-1 combines with J gene TRBJ2-7; 7 nucleotides align to TRBD2. The V segment lost 0 bases and the J segment 3 bases; nucleotides outside the gene matches: 8. CDR3 size: 16 residues. Germline values: CDR1 MGHRA, CDR2 YSYEKL. The DNA for the CDR3 is TGCGCCAGCAGCCAAGACCCGCTAGCGGCCAACTACGAGCAGTACTTC. It is translated as CASSQDPLAANYEQYF.

The rearrangement joins TRBV5-1 to TRBJ2-7; 7 bases match TRBD2. With V trimmed by 4 bases and J by 3 bases, 10 bases remained unmatched. Germline values: CDR1 SGHRS, CDR2 YFSETQ. CDR3 size: 15 residues. DNA of the CDR3: TGCGCCAGCAGCCTAGAGGGACTAACCTTCTACGAGCAGTACTTC. This gives the protein CASSLEGLTFYEQYF. The full variable domain, in which reference TRBV5-1 and TRBJ2-7 provide the parts outside the CDR3, is KAGVTQTPRYLIKTRGQQVTLSCSPISGHRSVSWYQQTPGQGLQFLFEYFSETQRNKGNFPGRFSGRQFSNSRSEMNVSTLELGDSALYLCASSLEGLTFYEQYFGPGTRLTVT.

The V and J genes are TRBV7-9 and TRBJ2-2, with 8 bases that match TRBD2. The CDR3 covers 16 residues. CDR1 and CDR2 from the germline V gene are SEHNR and FQNEAQ (reference sequence). With 2 bases clipped from V and 3 bases from J, the junction kept 5 bases outside the gene matches. CDR3 DNA: TGTGCCAGCAGCTTATCCGGGGGGGCAGACACCGGGGAGCTGTTTTTT. Translation gives CASSLSGGADTGELFF.

For the CDR3, the DNA is TGCGCCAGCAGCCAGGAGGACAGGGGGGCGGACGAGCAGTACTTC. Encoded protein: CASSQEDRGADEQYF. The rearrangement joins TRBV4-3 to TRBJ2-7; 10 bases map to TRBD1. Trimming cost V 3 bases and J 5 bases; bases outside gene matches: 7. This CDR3 is 15 amino acids long. Germline CDR1 and CDR2: LGHNA and YSLEER.

This clone was seen once. The chain has TRBV5-1 and TRBJ2-3; no firm D call. The CDR3 extends over 12 amino acids. V dropped 3 bases and J dropped 6 bases, with 8 bases sitting between them. Per germline, CDR1 SGHRS and CDR2 YFSETQ. CDR3 in DNA: TGCGCCAGCAGCTCGGGTTGGGATACGCAGTATTTT. Amino acid sequence: CASSSGWDTQYF.

The chain combines TRBV18 with TRBJ1-2; D is undetermined. This CDR3 region has 14 residues. Per the germline V gene, CDR1 is KGHSH and CDR2 is LQKENI. With 1 base removed from V and 2 bases from J, the gap between germline ends came to 8 bases. CDR3 nucleotide sequence: TGTGCCAGCTCACCACAGAAGCTCAACTATGGCTACACCTTC. This sequence encodes CASSPQKLNYGYTF.